The sequence of this T cell receptor (beta chain) was determined in a study of identical twins. Germline CDR1 is LGHNA and CDR2 is YSLEER. The CDR3 is made up of 15 amino acids. J gave up 3 bases and V 3 bases, and 8 bases lay outside the gene matches. Findings and limits, study-wide: Models underestimated how often monozygotic twins shared out-of-frame TCR alpha. Sequences that were beta out-of-frame showed weaker excess twin sharing. Within cord blood, abundant beta clonotypes carried fewer insertions, but memory repertoires showed no such trend.

One entry per CDR3 protein, called by TCRdb with MiXCR from the 5' RACE reads. The data hold 250,000 to 300,000 distinct CDR3 sequences, with around 8.8% observed a single time. The sample holds a few counts of this clonotype. What it binds is unknown. The data also belong to a second study, concerning yellow fever vaccine responses in identical twins.

What was sequenced was CD8+ T cells sorted from blood. The TCR was taken from a woman between 18 and 30 years old in good health. The gene calls are TRBV4-3 and TRBJ2-7; 7 bases line up with TRBD1. The CDR3 loop is CASSQRDSGGYEQYF. The CDR3 region has the DNA TGCGCCAGCAGCCAGAGGGACAGTGGGGGCTACGAGCAGTACTTC.